The TCR beta chain under discussion was sequenced for a study of regulatory T cells in long-lasting Graves disease. Arm-PCR of CDR3 regions and iRepertoire HTBI primers were used to build TCR beta libraries. TCRdb re-derived calls from the multiplex PCR reads in MiXCR, one entry per CDR3 protein. Found here are roughly 470,000 distinct CDR3 sequences, less than 25% of them singletons; the top ten hold less than 9%. This sample's time point: persistent/refractory GD, antithyroid drugs over 5 years with positive TRAb. Making the TCR library involved RNA that had been extracted from PBMCs. Germline lookup yields CDR1 SEHNR and CDR2 FQNEAQ (reference sequence). The trim removed 5 bases at V and 9 bases at J, leaving 8 bases unmatched. The CDR3 loop spans 15 amino acids.

V and J are TRBV7-9 and TRBJ2-1, with TRBD2 matching 12 bases. This receptor was obtained from a female donor with Graves disease. Sequences were derived from peripheral blood mononuclear cells (PBMCs), sampled when the disease was refractory, from a patient treated with antithyroid drugs. CDR3 nucleotide sequence: TGTGCCAGCAGCCCCGGACTAGCGGGATGGAGTGAGCAGTTCTTC. Residues: CASSPGLAGWSEQFF.